This T cell receptor (beta chain) was recorded in a study of molecular identifiers for immune sequencing clone quantification (dated by TCRdb to the late 2010s). For context, the study as a whole: For a replicate experiment, the RNA from either approximately 20,000 or 100,000 naive CD8 T cells was divided into five aliquots, and four of those aliquots went on to sequencing. CD8 T cells were used in a methods study to benchmark molecular-identifier clustering-based TCR repertoire sequencing (MIDCIRS) and TCR RNA copy counting.

The library was prepared using PCR. Sequencing used a NextSeq 500. Bulk TCR libraries were made following a previously described method, with the TCR primers given in Table S5. The Qiagen AllPrep DNA/RNA kit was used to purify total RNA. Before any analysis, reads coming from multiple sequencing runs of the same library were combined into one pool. Per the source publication's procedure: Reads were retained only if the reads had an exact TCR constant sequence, and the retained reads were trimmed to 150 nt and grouped according to their 12-nt molecular barcodes. Within each barcode group, reads were sub-clustered at a 15% Levenshtein threshold, and quality-weighted consensus sequences were built per RNA molecule. Non-functional sequences were excluded, and lower-count sequences lying one edit away from another sequence were also excluded. Based on fitting two negative binomial distributions, any barcode sub-cluster with under 20% of the maximum read count was discarded. The public reads were quality trimmed at Q25 with fastp and then assembled into clones with MiXCR by TCRdb, keeping productive beta chains. Every distinct CDR3 protein forms one entry, paired with its most common genes and DNA. V and J calls and clone size were set by TCRdb, not the authors. Recorded for this sample are some 580,000 distinct CDR3 sequences; approximately 24% of them occurred a single time. The ten largest clones add up to around 0.78% of the sample.

Study-wide conclusions, independent of this receptor: Highly expanded clone sizes could be underestimated if identical TCR molecules share a barcode. When barcode sub-clustering was omitted, TCR diversity was inflated by chimeric consensus sequences, with chimeras reaching as high as 47%. Modeling gave around 2.7 recovered TCR RNA copies per cell versus roughly 10 by digital PCR, implying around 30% capture efficiency. Even against a background of one million naive CD8 T cells, spiked-in Jurkat TCR RNA amounting to a single cell's worth was reported to be detectable. In CMV-specific effector cells, clones with more than 20 RNA copies contained over 99% of molecules, whereas in naive cells such clones contained under 1% of molecules. Naive libraries contained spiked-in Jurkat TCR RNA (10 copies' worth), which is not part of the donor repertoire.

Libraries of naive CD8 T cells were built from about 20,000 to 1,000,000 sorted cells, with 10%, 30% or 50% of the purified RNA used. Naive CD8 T cells, defined as CD8+CD4-CCR7+CD45RA+, were FACS-sorted into RLT Plus buffer on a BD FACSAria II. Detection sensitivity was tested by spiking Jurkat RNA equal to approximately 9 TCR copies' worth into samples containing about 17,000-1,000,000 naive CD8 T cells. CD8 T cells were enriched using RosetteSep CD8+ T Cell Enrichment Cocktail and Ficoll-Paque, and the enriched cells then underwent ACK red cell lysis. V is cut by 1 base and J by 4 bases, and the space between the germline ends is 13 bases. Reading the germline V gene gives CDR1 MGHRA and CDR2 YSYEKL. CDR3 length: 15 amino acids, cysteine to phenylalanine. Here the CDR3 DNA is all that survives: 45 bases in frame from base 1. This clonotype was recorded a few times. The antigen this receptor binds is unknown. No base-level quality is on record; no much larger clone is a single base apart.

Here the chain combines TRBV4-1 and TRBJ2-5, with the D gene tentatively TRBD1 or TRBD2, based on 5 matching bases in each. Source material: naive CD8+ T cells from blood, with Jurkat cell RNA spiked in. Interpreted using the paper, the cell subset or site label stands for: FACS-sorted CD8+CD4-CCR7+CD45RA+ naive T cells. The sequence was collected from a human donor in good health. Some libraries in this study had Jurkat cell RNA spiked in. The CDR3 is CASSQGPGGGETQYF. The DNA reads as follows: TGCGCCAGCAGCCAAGGCCCTGGTGGGGGAGAGACCCAGTACTTC.